Below, 3 T cell receptor beta chains from the same sample are listed, as sequenced in a study of blood T cell repertoires in COVID-19. Assay used: immunoSEQ multiplex PCR; TCRdb lists only in-frame clones, some missing. The sample has 210,000 or so clones; 80% to 85% are singletons. Material for sequencing was peripheral blood. These receptors came from a human donor in a cohort sampled during active COVID-19.

The gene calls are TRBV27 and TRBJ1-2, with TRBD1 identical over 8 bases. J gave up 8 bases and V 6 bases, and 11 bases lay outside the gene matches. The CDR3 length is 14 residues. Germline lookup yields CDR1 MNHEY and CDR2 SMNVEV (reference sequence). Here the CDR3 DNA reads TGTGCCAGCAGACCGACAGGGGCCGGCGGAGGCTACACCTTC. Its translation is CASRPTGAGGGYTF.

This chain joins TRBV14 and TRBJ2-1; 9 nucleotides match TRBD1. Germline CDR1 and CDR2: SGHDN and FVKESK. This CDR3 contains 18 residues. V lost 4 bases, J lost 4 bases, and 14 bases stayed unmatched. The CDR3 region is CASSPKDPGQGLYNEQFF. The CDR3 region has the DNA TGTGCCAGCAGCCCAAAGGACCCGGGACAGGGCTTGTACAATGAGCAGTTCTTC.

The chain joins TRBV7-8 to TRBJ1-1; 8 nucleotides line up with TRBD1. CDR1 is SGHVS, CDR2 FQNEAQ, per germline. The length of the CDR3 is 13 residues. The J segment lost 11 bases and the V segment lost 0 bases, leaving 5 bases of the junction unmatched. CDR3 DNA: TGTGCCAGCAGCTTAGCGCAGGGGGCTGTGGCTTTCTTT. Translating it yields CASSLAQGAVAFF.